The rows below give T cell receptor beta chains drawn from one sample of a study of T cells in Graves' hyperthyroidism and ophthalmopathy. One entry per CDR3 protein results from TCRdb running MiXCR on the multiplex PCR reads. The table shows fewer than 650,000 distinct CDR3 sequences, with 14% to 15% occurring only once. Sequenced: blood. These TCRs come from a woman aged 40 to 50 with Graves' ophthalmopathy. CDR3s include the opening cysteine and the closing phenylalanine or tryptophan. D genes are given only for firm matches. Clone size, where shown, is once, few, many, or a class for clones that have expanded.

CDR3nt,CDR3aa,abundance,d_gene,j_gene,v_gene
TGTGCCAGCAGTAAGGGGACAGGTGTGGGATCCCAAGAGACCCAGTACTTC,CASSKGTGVGSQETQYF,many,TRBD1,TRBJ2-5,TRBV6-1
TGTGCCAGCTCATCGGAGGGAGGACAGACCCTAGAGACCCAGTACTTC,CASSSEGGQTLETQYF,.,.,TRBJ2-5,TRBV18
TGTGCCAGCACCGGGCCCGGGGCCAACGTCCTGACTTTC,CASTGPGANVLTF,.,.,TRBJ2-6,TRBV7-2
TGTGCCAGCAGTCAACATACCCAGGGGTATGGCTACACCTTC,CASSQHTQGYGYTF,many,.,TRBJ1-2,TRBV28
TGTACCAGCAGGGACTGGGATTACTATGGCTACACCTTC,CTSRDWDYYGYTF,many,.,TRBJ1-2,TRBV6-1
TGTGCCAGCAGCCCCGGCGGAGCGGGAGGGTACCAAGAGACCCAGTACTTC,CASSPGGAGGYQETQYF,many,TRBD2,TRBJ2-5,TRBV7-2
TGTGCCACCAGTGATTTGGAAATCGAGACCCAGTACTTC,CATSDLEIETQYF,many,.,TRBJ2-5,TRBV24-1
TGTGCCAGTAGTTCGGGACGGAGAATCTCTGGAAACACCATATATTTT,CASSSGRRISGNTIYF,.,.,TRBJ1-3,TRBV19
TGTGCCAGCAGTTTCGTTTCTTCCGGGACCGACGAGCAGTACTTC,CASSFVSSGTDEQYF,.,.,TRBJ2-7,TRBV28
TGTGCCAGTAGTATCAGCCGCGGTGGCTACACCTTC,CASSISRGGYTF,many,.,TRBJ1-2,TRBV19
TGTGCCAGCAGTTCCATTAACAGGGCTCAGCAGTACTTC,CASSSINRAQQYF,many,.,TRBJ2-7,TRBV6-2/TRBV6-3
TGTGCCAGCACCTCCCGCTGGAACGAGCAGTACTTC,CASTSRWNEQYF,many,.,TRBJ2-7,TRBV12-3/TRBV12-4
TGTGCCAGCAGCTCCAGGGACCGCCAAGAGACCCAGTACTTC,CASSSRDRQETQYF,many,.,TRBJ2-5,TRBV13
TGTGCCATCGGGAAAGAGACCCAGTACTTC,CAIGKETQYF,many,.,TRBJ2-5,TRBV10-3
TGTGCCAGCAGTTACCTACTAGCGGGCCACCAAGAGACCCAGTACTTC,CASSYLLAGHQETQYF,many,TRBD2,TRBJ2-5,TRBV6-2/TRBV6-3
TGTGCCAGCAGAAGTAGCGGAAACAAAAACATTCAGTACTTC,CASRSSGNKNIQYF,many,.,TRBJ2-4,TRBV12-3/TRBV12-4
TGTGCCAGCAGCGGGACCGCACTCTACGAGCAGTACTTC,CASSGTALYEQYF,few,.,TRBJ2-7,TRBV2
TGTGCCAGCAGCCAAGGGCTAGCGGGAATCGGTTACGAGCAGTACTTC,CASSQGLAGIGYEQYF,.,TRBD2,TRBJ2-7,TRBV3-1
TGTGCCAGCAGTTCTCCCTCTACAGGGGAATATGGCTACACCTTC,CASSSPSTGEYGYTF,many,TRBD1,TRBJ1-2,TRBV28
TGCAGTGCTAGAGATTATACGAACACTGAAGCTTTCTTT,CSARDYTNTEAFF,many,.,TRBJ1-1,TRBV20-1
TGTGCCACCGCCCCGACGGTCTTGAACACCGGGGAGCTGTTTTTT,CATAPTVLNTGELFF,many,.,TRBJ2-2,TRBV19
TGTGCCAGTAGTATGACCAGGGGGCTGAGCAATCAGCCCCAGCATTTT,CASSMTRGLSNQPQHF,.,TRBD1,TRBJ1-5,TRBV19
TGTGCCAGCAGAACAGCGACTTTAGGCCCCTATGGCTACACCTTC,CASRTATLGPYGYTF,.,.,TRBJ1-2,TRBV28
TGCAGCGCTAAACGAGGGAAGACCTACGAGCAGTACTTC,CSAKRGKTYEQYF,many,.,TRBJ2-7,TRBV20-1
TGTGCCAGCAGCCAAGGCGGGGAAGCTAACTATGGCTACACCTTC,CASSQGGEANYGYTF,.,.,TRBJ1-2,TRBV4-2
TGTGCCACCAGTGAGGGGTTGAACACCGGGGAGCTGTTTTTT,CATSEGLNTGELFF,.,.,TRBJ2-2,TRBV24-1
TGTGCCAGCAGCTCTCGACAGTTCTATGGCTACACCTTC,CASSSRQFYGYTF,.,.,TRBJ1-2,TRBV11-2
TGTGCCAGCAGTTACTCGATAGGGTCCGGGGCCAACGTCCTGACTTTC,CASSYSIGSGANVLTF,many,.,TRBJ2-6,TRBV6-5